Below are 8 T cell receptor beta chains sequenced from a single sample in a study of blood T cell repertoires in COVID-19. Assay used: immunoSEQ multiplex PCR; TCRdb lists only in-frame clones, some missing. This sample yields approximately 180,000 clones, of which 70% to 90% are seen a single time; 4% to 5.5% belongs to the top ten. Source material: peripheral blood. The source of these receptors is a human donor in a cohort sampled during active COVID-19.

Here the CDR3 DNA reads TGTGCCAGCAGTGCGGGCGGGAGCACAGATACGCAGTATTTT. Translation gives CASSAGGSTDTQYF. The chain joins TRBV2 to TRBJ2-3; tentative D call: TRBD2 (5 bases). The V gene lost 4 bases and the J gene lost 0 bases, with 8 bases spanning the gap. In germline, CDR1 is SNHLY, CDR2 FYNNEI. The CDR3 length is 14 residues.

V usage is TRBV4-1 and J usage is TRBJ2-1; tentatively, D is TRBD2 (5 bases). The CDR3 runs 16 residues. Looked up from germline, CDR1 is MGHRA and CDR2 is YSYEKL. Trimming took 1 base from V and 1 from J, leaving 11 bases between them. CDR3 sequence (DNA): TGCGCCAGCAGCCAAGGGACTGGGGTTTCCTACAATGAGCAGTTCTTC. This encodes CASSQGTGVSYNEQFF.

In its sample, this clone was seen once. The chain couples TRBV5-1 to TRBJ1-2, with 7 nucleotides matching TRBD1. Germline V lookup: CDR1 SGHRS, CDR2 YFSETQ. There are 18 residues in the CDR3. With 5 bases clipped from V and 4 bases from J, the junction kept 20 bases outside the gene matches. CDR3 in amino acids: CASSPWGRGQAQGYGYTF. The CDR3 DNA sequence: TGCGCCAGCAGTCCTTGGGGGCGCGGACAGGCACAGGGCTATGGCTACACCTTC.

This clone is a singleton in its sample. This rearrangement joins TRBV7-9 to TRBJ1-2, with no clear D. The CDR3 is made up of 17 amino acids. CDR1 and CDR2 from the germline V gene are SEHNR and FQNEAQ (reference sequence). The germline V and J ends were trimmed by 1 base and 7 bases, with 22 bases remaining between them. This chain's CDR3 is CASSLEYEMRRDVGYTF. The CDR3 DNA reads TGTGCCAGCAGCTTAGAGTACGAAATGAGGAGGGATGTTGGCTACACCTTC.

The V and J genes are TRBV4-1 and TRBJ2-3; D might be TRBD2 (5 bases). Trimming removed 6 bases at V and 8 bases at J, with 15 bases between. This CDR3 has 13 residues. In germline, CDR1 is MGHRA, CDR2 YSYEKL. Here the CDR3 reads CASRRTSEGTQYF. The CDR3 DNA follows: TGCGCCAGCAGAAGGACCAGTGAGGGTACGCAGTATTTT.

The CDR3 is CASRRDRTSTEAFF. In DNA, the CDR3 is TGTGCCAGCAGGAGGGACAGGACCTCAACTGAAGCTTTCTTT. The chain carries TRBV6-5 and TRBJ1-1; 8 bases line up with TRBD1. V shed 6 bases, J shed 5 bases, and the junction held 8 bases outside the gene matches. CDR3 length equals 14 residues. Germline loops: CDR1 MNHEY, CDR2 SVGAGI.

This sequence joins TRBV10-3 and TRBJ2-1; perhaps TRBD1 as D (6 bases). The CDR3 sequence is 13 residues long. Per the germline V gene, CDR1 is ENHRY and CDR2 is SYGVKD. V lost 6 bases to trimming and J lost 3 bases, with 9 bases between them. The CDR3 protein is CAISLRGYNEQFF. DNA of the CDR3: TGTGCCATCAGCCTCAGGGGCTACAATGAGCAGTTCTTC.

V gene TRBV5-1 combines with J gene TRBJ2-3; 8 nucleotides agree with TRBD2. The CDR3 consists of 14 residues. Germline assignment: CDR1 SGHRS and CDR2 YFSETQ. V lost 3 bases and J lost 5; bases outside the gene matches: 5. CDR3 residues: CASSSGGAGDTQYF. In nucleotides, the CDR3 is TGCGCCAGCAGCTCCGGGGGGGCTGGAGATACGCAGTATTTT.